The rows below give T cell receptor beta chains drawn from one sample of a study of beta chain features in type 1 diabetes. This table comes from immunoSEQ multiplex PCR, and its TCRdb copy is limited to in-frame clones, with some not included. The table includes about 150,000 clones, around 10% detected once. The sequenced sample consisted of central memory CD4+ T cells from blood. The origin of the receptors is a man aged 18 to 35 in good health. The CDR3 runs from the conserved cysteine through the conserved F or W. The D gene is left open where the match is weak. Rows give clone size only sometimes, using once, few, many, or a class for an expanded clone.

D gene: NA
J gene: TRBJ2-1
clone size: NA
V gene: TRBV7-9
CDR3 protein: CASSLKDLVPFF
CDR3 DNA: TGTGCCAGCAGCTTGAAGGACTTAGTCCCGTTCTTC

D gene: NA
J gene: TRBJ1-1
clone size: few
V gene: TRBV5-6
CDR3 protein: CASSFLLNTEAFF
CDR3 DNA: TGTGCCAGCAGCTTCTTATTGAACACTGAAGCTTTCTTT

D gene: TRBD1
J gene: TRBJ2-1
clone size: few
V gene: TRBV7-9
CDR3 protein: CASSLGQGLYNEQFF
CDR3 DNA: TGTGCCAGCAGTCTGGGACAGGGGTTATACAATGAGCAGTTCTTC

D gene: NA
J gene: TRBJ2-1
clone size: few
V gene: TRBV10-3
CDR3 protein: CAISQGRENEQFF
CDR3 DNA: TGTGCCATCAGCCAGGGAAGGGAAAATGAGCAGTTCTTC

D gene: NA
J gene: TRBJ2-7
clone size: few
V gene: TRBV14
CDR3 protein: CASSQNLGGTYEQYF
CDR3 DNA: TGTGCCAGCAGCCAAAACCTTGGGGGTACCTACGAGCAGTACTTC

D gene: NA
J gene: TRBJ2-5
clone size: NA
V gene: TRBV7-9
CDR3 protein: CASSFFPQETQYF
CDR3 DNA: TGTGCCAGCAGCTTTTTCCCTCAAGAGACCCAGTACTTC

D gene: NA
J gene: TRBJ2-6
clone size: few
V gene: TRBV5-4
CDR3 protein: CASSLDSSGANVLTF
CDR3 DNA: TGTGCCAGCAGCTTGGACAGCTCTGGGGCCAACGTCCTGACTTTC

D gene: NA
J gene: TRBJ2-3
clone size: NA
V gene: TRBV9
CDR3 protein: CASSANPWGTDTQYF
CDR3 DNA: TGTGCCAGCAGCGCCAACCCGTGGGGCACAGATACGCAGTATTTT

D gene: NA
J gene: TRBJ2-1
clone size: NA
V gene: TRBV4-2
CDR3 protein: CASSQAGTAGAYNEQFF
CDR3 DNA: TGTGCCAGCAGCCAAGCTGGGACAGCGGGGGCCTACAATGAGCAGTTCTTC

D gene: TRBD2
J gene: TRBJ2-1
clone size: few
V gene: TRBV7-2
CDR3 protein: CASSLLVLAGGPNEQFF
CDR3 DNA: TGTGCCAGCAGCTTATTGGTCCTCGCGGGGGGCCCAAATGAGCAGTTCTTC

D gene: NA
J gene: TRBJ2-3
clone size: many
V gene: TRBV6-6
CDR3 protein: CASRQEGTDTQYF
CDR3 DNA: TGTGCCAGCAGACAGGAGGGCACAGATACGCAGTATTTT

D gene: TRBD1
J gene: TRBJ1-5
clone size: NA
V gene: TRBV30
CDR3 protein: CAWSVLWGTGESNQPQHF
CDR3 DNA: TGTGCCTGGAGTGTATTATGGGGGACAGGTGAAAGCAATCAGCCCCAGCATTTT

D gene: NA
J gene: TRBJ2-4
clone size: NA
V gene: TRBV7-3
CDR3 protein: CASSLMGASKNIQYF
CDR3 DNA: TGTGCCAGCAGCTTAATGGGGGCTTCCAAAAACATTCAGTACTTC

D gene: NA
J gene: TRBJ2-1
clone size: NA
V gene: TRBV18
CDR3 protein: CASSPPVANEQFF
CDR3 DNA: TGTGCCAGCTCACCACCGGTAGCCAATGAGCAGTTCTTC

D gene: NA
J gene: TRBJ1-1
clone size: few
V gene: TRBV18
CDR3 protein: CASSPLTMNTEAFF
CDR3 DNA: TGTGCCAGCTCACCACTTACCATGAACACTGAAGCTTTCTTT

D gene: TRBD1
J gene: TRBJ1-2
clone size: NA
V gene: TRBV2
CDR3 protein: CASSRDSKGGYTF
CDR3 DNA: TGTGCCAGCAGTAGGGACAGCAAAGGTGGCTACACCTTC

D gene: NA
J gene: TRBJ1-2
clone size: NA
V gene: TRBV7-2
CDR3 protein: CASRHGAGYGYTF
CDR3 DNA: TGTGCCAGCAGACACGGGGCGGGTTATGGCTACACCTTC

D gene: TRBD2
J gene: TRBJ2-1
clone size: NA
V gene: TRBV4-2
CDR3 protein: CASSPASGTYNEQFF
CDR3 DNA: TGTGCCAGCAGCCCGGCTAGCGGGACCTACAATGAGCAGTTCTTC

D gene: NA
J gene: TRBJ2-7
clone size: many
V gene: TRBV10-3
CDR3 protein: CAISESARLPEQYF
CDR3 DNA: TGTGCCATCAGTGAGTCGGCTCGGCTACCCGAGCAGTACTTC

D gene: NA
J gene: TRBJ2-6
clone size: NA
V gene: TRBV6-4
CDR3 protein: CASKFSGANVLTF
CDR3 DNA: TGTGCCAGCAAATTCTCTGGGGCCAACGTCCTGACTTTC

D gene: NA
J gene: TRBJ2-7
clone size: few
V gene: TRBV7-9
CDR3 protein: CASSFGGAYEQYF
CDR3 DNA: TGTGCCAGCAGCTTTGGCGGAGCCTACGAGCAGTACTTC

D gene: NA
J gene: TRBJ2-6
clone size: many
V gene: TRBV14
CDR3 protein: CASSQVAGSGANVLTF
CDR3 DNA: TGTGCCAGCAGCCAAGTTGCGGGCTCTGGGGCCAACGTCCTGACTTTC

D gene: TRBD1
J gene: TRBJ1-2
clone size: few
V gene: TRBV28
CDR3 protein: CASSLRATGGSYGYTF
CDR3 DNA: TGTGCCAGCAGTCTTAGGGCGACAGGGGGGAGCTATGGCTACACCTTC

D gene: TRBD1
J gene: TRBJ2-2
clone size: many
V gene: TRBV25-1
CDR3 protein: CASTGGLNTGELFF
CDR3 DNA: TGTGCCAGTACAGGGGGCTTAAACACCGGGGAGCTGTTTTTT

D gene: NA
J gene: TRBJ1-5
clone size: few
V gene: TRBV28
CDR3 protein: CASSLPGQPQHF
CDR3 DNA: TGTGCCAGCAGTTTGCCGGGACAGCCCCAGCATTTT

D gene: NA
J gene: TRBJ1-1
clone size: many
V gene: TRBV9
CDR3 protein: CASSGATTEAFF
CDR3 DNA: TGTGCCAGCAGCGGAGCCACCACTGAAGCTTTCTTT

D gene: TRBD2
J gene: TRBJ2-7
clone size: few
V gene: TRBV28
CDR3 protein: CASNLAGYEQYF
CDR3 DNA: TGTGCCAGCAATCTAGCGGGATACGAGCAGTACTTC

D gene: TRBD1
J gene: TRBJ1-2
clone size: few
V gene: TRBV27
CDR3 protein: CASSLSGTAALGGGYTF
CDR3 DNA: TGTGCCAGCAGTTTATCCGGGACAGCCGCCTTGGGGGGTGGCTACACCTTC

D gene: NA
J gene: TRBJ2-5
clone size: NA
V gene: TRBV29-1
CDR3 protein: CSVDVSGQRSTQYF
CDR3 DNA: TGCAGCGTTGATGTATCCGGACAAAGATCGACCCAGTACTTC

D gene: NA
J gene: TRBJ1-1
clone size: NA
V gene: TRBV11-2
CDR3 protein: CASSLEGVGTEAFF
CDR3 DNA: TGTGCCAGCAGCTTAGAGGGGGTGGGAACTGAAGCTTTCTTT

D gene: NA
J gene: TRBJ2-7
clone size: NA
V gene: TRBV27
CDR3 protein: CASKIMGAVYEQYF
CDR3 DNA: TGTGCCAGCAAAATCATGGGGGCGGTTTACGAGCAGTACTTC

D gene: NA
J gene: TRBJ2-1
clone size: NA
V gene: TRBV11-3
CDR3 protein: CASSLDLGTDNNEQFF
CDR3 DNA: TGTGCCAGCAGCTTAGATCTGGGGACGGATAACAATGAGCAGTTCTTC

D gene: TRBD2
J gene: TRBJ2-3
clone size: few
V gene: TRBV7-9
CDR3 protein: CASSLATTSGNTDTQYF
CDR3 DNA: TGTGCCAGCAGCTTAGCGACAACTAGCGGGAACACAGATACGCAGTATTTT

D gene: TRBD1
J gene: TRBJ2-7
clone size: NA
V gene: TRBV9
CDR3 protein: CASSPRTGWYEQYF
CDR3 DNA: TGTGCCAGCAGCCCGAGGACAGGTTGGTACGAGCAGTACTTC

D gene: TRBD1
J gene: TRBJ2-5
clone size: NA
V gene: TRBV4-3
CDR3 protein: CASSQHLLALDRGEGETQYF
CDR3 DNA: TGCGCCAGCAGCCAACATCTCCTAGCTCTTGACAGGGGGGAGGGAGAGACCCAGTACTTC